The 16 T cell receptor beta chains below were found in one sample sequenced in a study of T cell responses to AZD1222 COVID-19 vaccine. The method was immunoSEQ multiplex PCR; TCRdb's version includes in-frame clones alone and lacks a portion of them. The sample has roughly 140,000 clones; 90% are singletons. The sequenced sample was peripheral blood, obtained 28 days after the second AZD1222 dose. Every receptor here comes from an adult who received the AZD1222 COVID-19 vaccine.

This clone was recorded once. The J gene is TRBJ2-3, the V gene TRBV6-1; the match to TRBD2 covers 7 bases. With V trimmed by 1 base and J by 4 bases, 2 bases remained unmatched. Germline V gives CDR1 MNHNS, CDR2 SASEGT. The length of the CDR3 is 14 residues. CDR3 sequence (DNA): TGTGCCAGCAGTGAAGGTCGGGGGGCAGATACGCAGTATTTT. It encodes CASSEGRGADTQYF.

The table lists this clone with many counts. J is TRBJ2-7 and V is TRBV5-1; 7 nucleotides agree with TRBD2. V lost 0 bases and J lost 1; bases outside the gene matches: 7. CDR1 SGHRS and CDR2 YFSETQ come from the germline V gene. The CDR3 is 16 residues long. CDR3 loop: CASSLVVSGPSYEQYF. CDR3 nucleotides: TGCGCCAGCAGCTTGGTCGTTAGCGGGCCTTCCTACGAGCAGTACTTC. Variable domain in full (rest from reference TRBV5-1 and TRBJ2-7): KAGVTQTPRYLIKTRGQQVTLSCSPISGHRSVSWYQQTPGQGLQFLFEYFSETQRNKGNFPGRFSGRQFSNSRSEMNVSTLELGDSALYLCASSLVVSGPSYEQYFGPGTRLTVT.

A single count supports this clone. The genes are TRBV30 and TRBJ2-5, with a weak D call TRBD2 (7 bases). The V and J ends lost 2 bases and 5 bases respectively, with 18 bases between them. The CDR3 consists of 15 residues. Germline V lookup: CDR1 GTSNPN, CDR2 SVGIG (reference sequence). Written as DNA, the CDR3 is TGTGCCTGGAGTTCCTCTACGGGGGGCTGGGAGACCCAGTACTTC. This translates into CAWSSSTGGWETQYF.

The V gene is TRBV25-1, the J gene TRBJ2-3; D remains unclear. The CDR3 extends over 13 amino acids. Germline V gives CDR1 MGHDK, CDR2 SYGVNS. Deletions cut 3 bases from V and 4 bases from J, with 8 bases between. The CDR3 here is CASSEPYSDTQYF. The CDR3 DNA reads TGTGCCAGCAGTGAGCCATATTCAGATACGCAGTATTTT.

This clone was recorded only once. The rearrangement joins TRBV5-4 to TRBJ2-2; TRBD2 matches 11 bases. From germline, CDR1 is SGHNT and CDR2 YYREEE (reference sequence). This CDR3 is built from 16 residues. J gave up 6 bases and V 4 bases, and 8 bases lay outside the gene matches. CDR3 loop: CASSPTSGSSSGELFF. The CDR3 DNA is TGTGCCAGCAGCCCCACTAGCGGGAGTTCGTCCGGGGAGCTGTTTTTT.

The CDR3 DNA is TGTGCCAGCTCACCAGGGCGGGGGACTAGCAATCAGCCCCAGCATTTT. Its translation is CASSPGRGTSNQPQHF. The chain is built from TRBV18 and TRBJ1-5; D may be TRBD1 (5 bases). Germline V lookup: CDR1 KGHSH, CDR2 LQKENI. Trimming stripped 2 bases from V and 0 bases from J, with 11 bases between. The CDR3 is 16 residues long. Looking up the rest from reference TRBV18 and TRBJ1-5 gives the full variable domain: NAGVMQNPRHLVRRRGQEARLRCSPMKGHSHVYWYRQLPEEGLKFMVYLQKENIIDESGMPKERFSAEFPKEGPSILRIQQVVRGDSAAYFCASSPGRGTSNQPQHFGDGTRLSIL.

V usage is TRBV7-7 and J usage is TRBJ2-3; 11 bases match TRBD2. From germline, CDR1 is SSHAT and CDR2 FNYEAQ (reference sequence). This CDR3 is 17 amino acids long. V was pared by 5 bases and J by 3 bases, with 10 bases of the junction left unmatched. As DNA, the CDR3 is TGTGCCAGCAGCCCGGGGACTAGCGGAGGGGGGACAGATACGCAGTATTTT. This sequence encodes CASSPGTSGGGTDTQYF.

CDR3 residues: CASSQDPGQANGYTF. CDR3 nucleotide sequence: TGCGCCAGCAGCCAAGACCCAGGACAGGCTAATGGCTACACCTTC. The rearrangement joins TRBV4-1 to TRBJ1-2; 7 nucleotides agree with TRBD1. Germline V CDR1 and CDR2: MGHRA, YSYEKL. V was clipped by 0 bases and J by 6 bases; unmatched bases: 7. The CDR3 contains 15 residues.

The V gene is TRBV15, the J gene TRBJ2-2; no definite D call. There are 14 residues in the CDR3. Germline CDR1 is LNHNV and CDR2 is YYDKDF (reference sequence). Trimming removed 0 bases from V and 6 bases from J, with 8 bases in between. The CDR3: CATSRDRTPGELFF. The CDR3 nucleotides are TGTGCCACCAGCAGAGATCGGACCCCCGGGGAGCTGTTTTTT.

The chain couples TRBV11-3 to TRBJ2-3, with TRBD1 matching over 9 bases. Germline assignment: CDR1 SGHNT and CDR2 YENEEA. CDR3 length equals 15 residues. The ends lost 3 bases at V and 0 bases at J; junction bases unmatched: 1. The CDR3 DNA follows: TGTGCCAGCAGCTTGGGACAGGGTAGCACAGATACGCAGTATTTT. Encoded protein: CASSLGQGSTDTQYF. Complete variable domain (other parts from reference TRBV11-3 and TRBJ2-3): EAGVVQSPRYKIIEKKQPVAFWCNPISGHNTLYWYLQNLGQGPELLIRYENEEAVDDSQLPKDRFSAERLKGVDSTLKIQPAELGDSAVYLCASSLGQGSTDTQYFGPGTRLTVL.

About this clone: Other DNA sequences in this specimen translate into the identical CDR3. The rearrangement joins TRBV19 to TRBJ1-5; TRBD1 might be the D (5 bases). Per germline, CDR1 LNHDA and CDR2 SQIVND (reference sequence). The CDR3 spans 14 residues. V was trimmed by 3 bases and J by 1 base, leaving 7 bases between them. CDR3 nucleotide sequence: TGTGCCAGTAGTATTCAGGGAAGCAATCAGCCCCAGCATTTT. Amino acid sequence: CASSIQGSNQPQHF.

The chain has TRBV5-1 and TRBJ2-2; D not resolved. Germline V gene sequence: CDR1 SGHRS, CDR2 YFSETQ. V lost 2 bases and J lost 2, with 4 bases in between. The CDR3 sequence is 13 residues long. CDR3 sequence (DNA): TGCGCCAGCAGCTTACTTAACACCGGGGAGCTGTTTTTT. Amino acids: CASSLLNTGELFF.

The genes are TRBV11-2 and TRBJ2-7; no firm D call. Germline assignment: CDR1 SGHAT and CDR2 FQNNGV. This CDR3 is 16 amino acids long. Trimming took 1 base from V and 0 from J, leaving 13 bases between them. In DNA, the CDR3 is TGTGCCAGCAGCTTAGTAAGAAGCCGGAACTCCTACGAGCAGTACTTC. This translates into CASSLVRSRNSYEQYF.

The chain combines TRBV7-9 with TRBJ2-1; maybe TRBD1 (5 bases). Deletions cut 1 base from V and 8 bases from J, with 15 bases between. CDR3 length: 15 amino acids. Germline-derived CDR1 and CDR2 are SEHNR and FQNEAQ (reference sequence). The CDR3 spells CASSLEGRQTHEQFF. CDR3 nucleotide sequence: TGTGCCAGCAGCTTAGAAGGGCGACAGACCCATGAGCAGTTCTTC.

The chain combines TRBV7-9 with TRBJ1-3, with a possible D match to TRBD1 (5 bases). The ends were cut back, 4 bases at V and 0 bases at J, with 13 bases in the middle. This CDR3 spans 16 amino acids. Germline assignment: CDR1 SEHNR and CDR2 FQNEAQ (reference sequence). CDR3 amino acids: CASSSTRVVSGNTIYF. CDR3 in DNA: TGTGCCAGCAGCTCAACCAGGGTAGTCTCTGGAAACACCATATATTTT.

This chain joins TRBV6-5 and TRBJ2-1, with 15 bases identical to TRBD2. The junction had 8 bases not matched to a gene; V was cut back by 10 bases and J by 7 bases. The CDR3 consists of 15 residues. Per germline, CDR1 MNHEY and CDR2 SVGAGI. CDR3 region: CATGLAGGPRNEQFF. The CDR3 DNA follows: TGTGCCACCGGACTAGCGGGAGGGCCGAGAAATGAGCAGTTCTTC.